What follows are 22 T cell receptor beta chains derived from one specimen sequenced in a study of cytomegalovirus exposure and HLA in healthy donors. Vbeta (60) and Jbeta (13) primers were used in the PCR. The table came from immunoSEQ multiplex PCR; TCRdb's copy has only in-frame clones and leaves some out. The table shows 130,000 or so clones, with about 81% occurring only once. Material for sequencing was PBMCs. The source is a woman between 40 and 55 years old in good health and CMV-seropositive.

The chain recombines TRBV19 with TRBJ1-1; a possible D gene is TRBD1 (6 bases). V dropped 4 bases and J dropped 8 bases, with 8 bases sitting between them. Germline lookup yields CDR1 LNHDA and CDR2 SQIVND (reference sequence). The CDR3 is 11 residues long. As DNA, the CDR3 is TGTGCCAGTAGTAGACAGGCGGAAGCTTTCTTT. This codes for CASSRQAEAFF.

As DNA, the CDR3 is TGTGCCTGCGACAGGGGGACAGATACGCAGTATTTT. Protein product: CACDRGTDTQYF. The V gene is TRBV30, the J gene TRBJ2-3; TRBD1 agrees at 9 bases. This CDR3 has 12 residues. Germline V gene sequence: CDR1 GTSNPN, CDR2 SVGIG (reference sequence). V dropped 6 bases and J dropped 3; count of bases not matched to a gene: 1.

The rearrangement links TRBV27 to TRBJ2-7, with TRBD1 as a possible D gene (5 bases). With 5 bases removed from V and 2 bases from J, the gap between germline ends came to 10 bases. CDR3 length equals 13 residues. Per the germline V gene, CDR1 is MNHEY and CDR2 is SMNVEV (reference sequence). The CDR3 loop reads CASSPGWTYEQYF. CDR3 coding DNA: TGTGCCAGCAGTCCAGGGTGGACCTACGAGCAGTACTTC.

The chain links TRBV6-5 to TRBJ2-1; 13 bases match TRBD2. The CDR3 is 14 residues long. CDR1 is MNHEY, CDR2 SVGAGI, per germline. V lost 6 bases and J lost 7; bases outside the gene matches: 3. The CDR3 nucleotides read TGTGCCAGCAGCCGGACTAGCGGGAGTAATGAGCAGTTCTTC. Protein sequence: CASSRTSGSNEQFF.

The rearrangement uses TRBV27 and TRBJ2-3; a weak D match, TRBD1 (6 bases). The CDR3 is 14 residues long. Germline CDR1 is MNHEY and CDR2 is SMNVEV (reference sequence). The ends were cut back, 2 bases at V and 4 bases at J, with 10 bases in the middle. The CDR3 region is CASSLGGPADTQYF. The CDR3 DNA reads as TGTGCCAGCAGTTTAGGGGGCCCCGCAGATACGCAGTATTTT.

CDR3 protein: CASSLIGRDGRYEQYF. Here the CDR3 DNA reads TGTGCCAGCAGTTTAATTGGGCGGGACGGTCGATACGAGCAGTACTTC. The chain combines TRBV27 with TRBJ2-7; tentatively, D is TRBD2 (6 bases). The V gene's germline CDR1 is MNHEY and CDR2 SMNVEV (reference sequence). The CDR3 is 16 residues long. Trimming left V 2 bases short and J 4 bases short, with 18 bases between.

This clone was seen only a few times. The V gene is TRBV6-1, the J gene TRBJ2-5, with D possibly matching TRBD1 (5 bases). The CDR3 is 13 residues long. Germline assignment: CDR1 MNHNS and CDR2 SASEGT. The ends were cut back, 6 bases at V and 5 bases at J, with 13 bases in the middle. CDR3 nucleotide sequence: TGTGCCAGCAGCTCCGGCCCAGGGGAGACCCAGTACTTC. It yields the protein CASSSGPGETQYF.

The genes are TRBV19 and TRBJ1-2; D is perhaps TRBD1 (5 bases). The CDR3 is made up of 13 amino acids. Trimming stripped 5 bases from V and 4 bases from J, with 11 bases between. CDR1 and CDR2 (germline): LNHDA, SQIVND (reference sequence). The CDR3 sequence is CASSQTAPYGYTF. As DNA, the CDR3 is TGTGCCAGTAGTCAGACAGCCCCCTATGGCTACACCTTC.

The gene calls are TRBV6-5 and TRBJ2-7; the D gene is possibly TRBD1 (5 bases). Germline V CDR1 and CDR2: MNHEY, SVGAGI. This CDR3 is built from 13 residues. V lost 2 bases, J lost 4 bases, and 9 bases lay in between. This chain's CDR3 is CASSYRQRYEQYF. DNA for the CDR3: TGTGCCAGCAGTTACCGACAGAGGTACGAGCAGTACTTC.

The rearrangement uses TRBV7-2 and TRBJ2-1, with D maybe TRBD1 (5 bases). From germline, CDR1 is SGHTA and CDR2 FQGNSA. With 1 base removed from V and 1 base from J, the gap between germline ends came to 11 bases. This CDR3 has 16 amino acids. In nucleotides, the CDR3 is TGTGCCAGCAGCTTAGACAGGTTATCTTCCTACAATGAGCAGTTCTTC. Translating it yields CASSLDRLSSYNEQFF.

The genes are TRBV9 and TRBJ2-1; D call uncertain. V lost 0 bases and J 4 bases, leaving 14 bases between the germline ends. Germline assignment: CDR1 SGDLS and CDR2 YYNGEE. The CDR3 contains 16 residues. CDR3 sequence (DNA): TGTGCCAGCAGCGTAGGCCAGAGTCTAGGTTACAATGAGCAGTTCTTC. It is translated as CASSVGQSLGYNEQFF.

In its sample, this clone was seen once. CDR3 DNA: TGTGCCAGCAGTCCCGGCCACAGGGATGAAAAACTGTTTTTT. Translation gives CASSPGHRDEKLFF. The gene calls are TRBV6-6 and TRBJ1-4; the D gene is possibly TRBD1 (6 bases). The V end lost 5 bases, the J end lost 6 bases, and 13 bases lay between the germline ends. This CDR3 is built from 14 residues. Germline CDR1 is MNHNY and CDR2 is SVGAGI (reference sequence).

The rearrangement joins TRBV7-3 to TRBJ2-5; TRBD2 agrees at 7 bases. The length of the CDR3 is 16 residues. Germline V lookup: CDR1 SGHTA, CDR2 FQGTGA. V trimming: 0 bases; J trimming: 2 bases; junction bases outside the gene matches: 6. CDR3 coding DNA: TGTGCCAGCAGCTTAACGGCGGGGGAACGACAAGAGACCCAGTACTTC. Its translation: CASSLTAGERQETQYF.

CDR3 DNA: TGCGCCAGCAGCCTCACCCGGATGACAGGAGGAAACACCATATATTTT. It codes for CASSLTRMTGGNTIYF. This chain joins TRBV4-3 and TRBJ1-3; a weak D match, TRBD1 (6 bases). CDR1 and CDR2 (germline): LGHNA, YSLEER. CDR3 length equals 16 residues. V was clipped by 4 bases and J by 4 bases, with 17 bases between them.

The genes are TRBV29-1 and TRBJ1-1, with D hard to call. This CDR3 is built from 14 residues. V lost 4 bases and J lost 4, with 16 bases in between. Germline V CDR1 and CDR2: SQVTM, ANQGSEA. In nucleotides, the CDR3 is TGCAGCGTTGCCATCGCCGCCTTCGGCACTGAAGCTTTCTTT. This sequence encodes CSVAIAAFGTEAFF.

The J gene is TRBJ1-4, the V gene TRBV5-4; D might be TRBD1 (6 bases). The ends were cut back, 4 bases at V and 3 bases at J, with 13 bases in the middle. The CDR3 is made up of 15 amino acids. Germline assignment: CDR1 SGHNT and CDR2 YYREEE (reference sequence). CDR3 coding DNA: TGTGCCAGCAGCCTGGGGACAAGCCCTAATGAAAAACTGTTTTTT. Translated: CASSLGTSPNEKLFF. Full variable domain (missing parts from reference TRBV5-4 and TRBJ1-4): ETGVTQSPTHLIKTRGQQVTLRCSSQSGHNTVSWYQQALGQGPQFIFQYYREEENGRGNFPPRFSGLQFPNYSSELNVNALELDDSALYLCASSLGTSPNEKLFFGSGTQLSVL.

V gene TRBV7-9 combines with J gene TRBJ2-7, with TRBD2 as a possible D gene (7 bases). V shed 5 bases and J shed 3 bases, with 17 bases lying between them. The CDR3 sequence is 15 residues long. Germline-derived CDR1 and CDR2 are SEHNR and FQNEAQ (reference sequence). The CDR3 is CASSPWGGTNYEQYF. CDR3 sequence (DNA): TGTGCCAGCAGCCCCTGGGGGGGCACGAACTACGAGCAGTACTTC. Full variable domain (missing parts from reference TRBV7-9 and TRBJ2-7): DTGVSQNPRHKITKRGQNVTFRCDPISEHNRLYWYRQTLGQGPEFLTYFQNEAQLEKSRLLSDRFSAERPKGSFSTLEIQRTEQGDSAMYLCASSPWGGTNYEQYFGPGTRLTVT.

The chain couples TRBV5-1 to TRBJ2-4; a weak D match, TRBD2 (7 bases). V shed 1 base and J shed 1 base, with 12 bases lying between them. The CDR3 extends over 16 amino acids. The germline gives CDR1 SGHRS, CDR2 YFSETQ. CDR3 in amino acids: CASSLRGGDAKNIQYF. In DNA, the CDR3 is TGCGCCAGCAGCTTGAGGGGGGGGGACGCCAAAAACATTCAGTACTTC.

This clone was counted a few times. This chain links TRBV6-5 with TRBJ1-1; D gene uncertain. Trimming pared 0 bases from V and 11 bases from J, leaving 13 bases between. From germline, CDR1 is MNHEY and CDR2 SVGAGI. CDR3 length: 13 residues. The DNA for the CDR3 is TGTGCCAGCAGTTACTCTGAGTCGACTTTCGCTTTCTTT. Translation: CASSYSESTFAFF.

This chain uses TRBV2 with TRBJ1-5; D may be TRBD1 (5 bases). V gave up 11 bases and J gave up 2 bases, with 19 bases separating them. The CDR3 has 15 amino acids. Germline V gene lookup returns CDR1 SNHLY and CDR2 FYNNEI. The CDR3 DNA reads as TGTGCCTCCCAAGGGCAGGGCCGGGGCAATCAGCCCCAGCATTTT. Amino acid sequence: CASQGQGRGNQPQHF.

This clone appeared once. The chain employs TRBV6-7 and TRBJ2-3; 10 bases map to TRBD1. TRBV6-7 has ORF status, its function being uncertain. The CDR3 totals 16 residues. The V and J ends lost 6 bases and 2 bases, in that order; junction bases with no gene match: 8. The CDR3 region is CASRPRDRGLTDTQYF. In DNA, the CDR3 is TGTGCCAGCAGACCCCGGGACAGGGGCCTCACAGATACGCAGTATTTT.

This clone was seen only a few times. The J gene is TRBJ2-7, the V gene TRBV5-1; possibly TRBD2 for D (5 bases). Germline lookup yields CDR1 SGHRS and CDR2 YFSETQ. This CDR3 has 14 residues. V lost 4 bases, J lost 4 bases, and 15 bases lay in between. The CDR3 here is CASSGLSREYEQYF. The CDR3 region has the DNA TGCGCCAGCAGCGGACTCTCTAGGGAATACGAGCAGTACTTC.